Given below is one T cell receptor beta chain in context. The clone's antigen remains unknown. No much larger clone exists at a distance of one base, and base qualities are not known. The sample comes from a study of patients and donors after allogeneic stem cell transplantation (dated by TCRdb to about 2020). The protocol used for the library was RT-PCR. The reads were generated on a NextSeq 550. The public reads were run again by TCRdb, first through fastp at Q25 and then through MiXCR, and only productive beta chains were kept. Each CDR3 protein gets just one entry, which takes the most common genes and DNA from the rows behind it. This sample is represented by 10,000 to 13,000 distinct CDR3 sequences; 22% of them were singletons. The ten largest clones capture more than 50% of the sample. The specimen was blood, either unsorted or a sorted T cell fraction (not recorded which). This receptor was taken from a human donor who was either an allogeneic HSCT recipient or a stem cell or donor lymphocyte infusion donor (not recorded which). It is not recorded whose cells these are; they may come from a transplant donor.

The CDR3 amino acid sequence is: CASMDRVSDTQYF. The DNA is as follows: TGTGCCAGCATGGACAGGGTGTCAGATACGCAGTATTTT. The chain is made from TRBV2 and TRBJ2-3; 8 bases in the middle match TRBD1. The germline V gene yields SNHLY for CDR1 and FYNNEI for CDR2. After removal of 7 bases from V and 4 bases from J, the junction retains 4 bases not matched to a gene. From the cysteine up to the phenylalanine, the CDR3 has a length of 13 residues. The DNA shown is the 39-base CDR3, in frame from base 1.